Listed here are 8 T cell receptor beta chains from one sample, sequenced in a study of response to subunit inactivated influenza vaccine. TCRdb passed the RT-PCR reads through MiXCR, listing each CDR3 protein once. The table lists 650,000 to 800,000 distinct CDR3 sequences, 14% of them singletons. Material: PBMCs from blood, obtained around 15 days before vaccination. The receptors were sampled from a man in his fifties who received an inactivated influenza vaccine.

The rearrangement joins TRBV7-8 to TRBJ2-7; 13 bases match TRBD2. The CDR3 has 16 residues. V shed 5 bases and J 5 bases; nucleotides not matched to a gene: 9. CDR1 is SGHVS, CDR2 FQNEAQ, per germline. CDR3 coding DNA: TGTGCCAGCAGCCCCGCGAGGACTAGCGGGAGCCACGAGCAGTACTTC. Translated: CASSPARTSGSHEQYF.

In DNA form, the CDR3 reads TGCAGTGCTAGAGAGGGCAGCGCCCCAGAGACCCAGTACTTC. It codes for CSAREGSAPETQYF. The chain carries TRBV20-1 and TRBJ2-5; no reliable D call. V dropped 0 bases and J dropped 4 bases, with 12 bases sitting between them. The germline CDR1 and CDR2 sequences are DFQATT and SNEGSKA (reference sequence). The CDR3 runs to 14 residues.

This clonotype has more than one count but fewer than ten. This chain uses TRBV6-2 or TRBV6-3 with TRBJ2-5; D remains ambiguous. The V end lost 2 bases, the J end lost 4 bases, and 14 bases lay between the germline ends. The CDR3 length is 15 residues. The germline V gene encodes CDR1 MNHEY and CDR2 SVGEGT. The CDR3 DNA reads as TGTGCCAGCAGTTACGGGCCTTCAGGACGAGAGACCCAGTACTTC. It translates to CASSYGPSGRETQYF.

The J gene is TRBJ2-5, the V gene TRBV18, with TRBD1 as a possible D gene (5 bases). Trimming took off 5 bases at V and 2 bases at J, with 9 bases between the two ends. This CDR3 has 13 amino acids. Germline V CDR1 and CDR2: KGHSH, LQKENI. The CDR3 nucleotides read TGTGCCAGCTCAAAGGGGCTACAAGAGACCCAGTACTTC. Residues: CASSKGLQETQYF.

The table lists this clonotype with a few counts. The V gene is TRBV5-5, the J gene TRBJ1-2, with D unclear. There are 14 residues in the CDR3. The V gene lost 0 bases and the J gene lost 8 bases, with 14 bases spanning the gap. Germline V gene sequence: CDR1 SGHKS, CDR2 YYEKEE (reference sequence). CDR3 region: CASSLVADVTGYTF. The CDR3 region has the DNA TGTGCCAGCAGCTTGGTCGCGGACGTTACGGGCTACACCTTC.

The gene calls are TRBV29-1 and TRBJ1-5; 7 bases fit TRBD1. Unmatched junction bases numbered 5, after V lost 4 bases and J lost 2 bases. There are 14 residues in the CDR3. The germline CDR1 and CDR2 sequences are SQVTM and ANQGSEA. The DNA of the CDR3 is TGCAGCGTTGGTAATGACAGGGGCAATCAGCCCCAGCATTTT. This gives the protein CSVGNDRGNQPQHF. The whole variable domain, remainder taken from reference TRBV29-1 and TRBJ1-5, is SAVISQKPSRDICQRGTSLTIQCQVDSQVTMMFWYRQQPGQSLTLIATANQGSEATYESGFVIDKFPISRPNLTFSTLTVSNMSPEDSSIYLCSVGNDRGNQPQHFGDGTRLSIL.

This clonotype has only a few counts. The gene calls are TRBV11-2 and TRBJ1-4; D gene ambiguous. Germline CDR1 reads SGHAT; CDR2 reads FQNNGV. Trimming took 0 bases from V and 2 from J, leaving 10 bases between them. CDR3 length equals 16 residues. The CDR3 loop reads CASSLDRVRTNEKLFF. The CDR3 coding sequence is TGTGCCAGCAGCTTAGATAGGGTTCGGACTAATGAAAAACTGTTTTTT.

V usage is TRBV5-1 and J usage is TRBJ1-2, with TRBD1 as a possible D gene (6 bases). Between the trimmed V and J ends, which lost 3 bases and 6 bases, there was a span of 21 bases. There are 16 residues in the CDR3. CDR1 and CDR2 (germline): SGHRS, YFSETQ. The DNA of the CDR3 is TGCGCCAGCAGCTCAATTAGCACAGGGACGCTGGATGGCTACACCTTC. Translated: CASSSISTGTLDGYTF.